This T cell receptor beta chain was sequenced during a study of cytomegalovirus exposure and HLA in healthy donors. Study-level findings and limits: Presence/absence analyses treated sequencing depth as roughly uniform across donors. The authors later found most CMV-associated TCR beta chains appeared HLA-restricted.

The PCR had 60 Vbeta and 13 Jbeta primers. The method was immunoSEQ multiplex PCR; TCRdb's version includes in-frame clones alone and lacks a portion of them. Seen here are around 140,000 clones, about 84% observed once, and the top ten hold 2% to 3%. Of note for this clone: Its antigen is not identified.

CDR1 and CDR2 from the germline V gene are KGHSH and LQKENI. The CDR3 runs to 14 residues. The J segment lost 2 bases and the V segment lost 2 bases, leaving 2 bases of the junction unmatched. The specimen sequenced was PBMCs. The chain is built from TRBV18 and TRBJ1-2, with 7 bases fitting TRBD1. This clonotype was sampled from a man between 50 and 59 years old in good health and CMV-seronegative. CDR3 DNA sequence: TGTGCCAGCTCACCAGGGACAGTGAACTATGGCTACACCTTC. Residues: CASSPGTVNYGYTF.